Below are 30 T cell receptor beta chains sequenced from a single sample in a study of Ad26.COV2.S vaccination and SARS-CoV-2 variants. Assay: immunoSEQ multiplex PCR; the TCRdb copy retains only in-frame clones and omits some. The table includes hundreds of thousands of clones, roughly 87% detected once. The treatment denotes: some 20 received Ad26.COV2.S at low or high dose, single or two shots; 5 received placebo; per-sample allocation not given. Sampling occurred on day 63 after the first vaccine or placebo injection. Specimen: peripheral blood, collected in a trial of Ad26.COV2.S vaccine versus placebo. These receptors were collected from a person aged 18-65 years who received the Ad26.COV2.S COVID-19 vaccine or a placebo.

The table lists this clone with a count of one. The chain has TRBV2 and TRBJ2-1; D not resolved. The V end lost 4 bases, the J end lost 10 bases, and 17 bases lay between the germline ends. The CDR3 contains 14 residues. Germline assignment: CDR1 SNHLY and CDR2 FYNNEI. The CDR3 loop is CASSVQLLLGEQFF. For the CDR3, the DNA is TGTGCCAGCAGTGTCCAGCTACTCTTAGGGGAGCAGTTCTTC.

The rearrangement uses TRBV6-6 and TRBJ2-7; TRBD1 matches 10 bases. Germline CDR1 reads MNHNY; CDR2 reads SVGAGI (reference sequence). After removal of 2 bases from V and 0 bases from J, the junction contained 4 bases not matched to a gene. The CDR3 has 16 residues. The CDR3 region has the DNA TGTGCCAGCAGTTACGGAGGGACAGGGGACTCCTACGAGCAGTACTTC. Amino acid sequence: CASSYGGTGDSYEQYF.

The CDR3 DNA is TGTGCCAGCAGCTTTCCAGCGGGAGATTTGGAGACCCAGTACTTC. Residues: CASSFPAGDLETQYF. The chain is built from TRBV11-1 and TRBJ2-5; TRBD2 agrees at 8 bases. Germline assignment: CDR1 SGHAT and CDR2 FQDESV (reference sequence). The length of the CDR3 is 15 residues. Germline trimming cut 3 bases from V and 5 bases from J; bases unmatched to any gene: 8.

The chain carries TRBV2 and TRBJ2-1; 8 nucleotides align to TRBD1. The V gene end was trimmed by 6 bases and the J gene end by 6 bases; junction bases not matched to a gene: 13. The germline V gene has CDR1 SNHLY and CDR2 FYNNEI. The length of the CDR3 is 16 residues. CDR3 coding DNA: TGTGCCAGCAGCGAACCTCCTCCGGGACAGGTCAATGAGCAGTTCTTC. Protein: CASSEPPPGQVNEQFF.

In DNA form, the CDR3 reads TGTGCCAGCAGCTTAGCCCGAACAGCGAACACTGAAGCTTTCTTT. It translates to CASSLARTANTEAFF. This chain connects TRBV11-1 to TRBJ1-1; the D is unclear. Per germline, CDR1 SGHAT and CDR2 FQDESV (reference sequence). This CDR3 has 15 amino acids. Between the trimmed V and J ends, which lost 0 bases and 1 base, there was a span of 9 bases.

This sequence joins TRBV5-5 and TRBJ2-5; D ambiguous. Trimming shortened V by 3 bases and J by 5 bases, and 8 bases separated the two germline ends. Germline V gives CDR1 SGHKS, CDR2 YYEKEE (reference sequence). The CDR3 has 12 amino acids. Here the CDR3 DNA reads TGTGCCAGCAGCTCTGTTACTGAGACCCAGTACTTC. This encodes CASSSVTETQYF.

The rearrangement joins TRBV7-2 to TRBJ2-3; TRBD2 agrees at 9 bases. Trimming took 6 bases from V and 2 from J; bases not matched to a gene: 6. CDR3 length: 15 amino acids. Per the germline V gene, CDR1 is SGHTA and CDR2 is FQGNSA. The CDR3, as DNA: TGTGCCAGCAGTGTTTCTAGCGGGATCACAGATACGCAGTATTTT. Its translation is CASSVSSGITDTQYF.

V gene TRBV28 combines with J gene TRBJ2-7; 7 bases map to TRBD1. Germline values: CDR1 MDHEN, CDR2 SYDVKM. This CDR3 has 15 residues. Trimming at V came to 5 bases and at J to 5 bases, leaving 12 bases not matched to a gene. This chain's CDR3 is CASSRLTGTAHEQYF. The CDR3 DNA sequence: TGTGCCAGCAGTCGACTCACCGGGACAGCTCACGAGCAGTACTTC. The entire variable domain, with the rest obtained from reference TRBV28 and TRBJ2-7, is as follows: DVKVTQSSRYLVKRTGEKVFLECVQDMDHENMFWYRQDPGLGLRLIYFSYDVKMKEKGDIPEGYSVSREKKERFSLILESASTNQTSMYLCASSRLTGTAHEQYFGPGTRLTVT.

This clone came up a few times. This chain joins TRBV30 and TRBJ2-7, with TRBD2 matching 7 bases. V shed 2 bases and J 7 bases; nucleotides not matched to a gene: 14. CDR1 and CDR2 (germline): GTSNPN, SVGIG (reference sequence). This CDR3 spans 15 amino acids. The CDR3 sequence is CAWSFGPGGFYEQYF. The CDR3 DNA reads as TGTGCCTGGAGTTTCGGACCCGGGGGGTTTTATGAGCAGTACTTC.

In this sample, this clone turned up once. This chain's CDR3 is CASSLPGDVGGNTIYF. The DNA for the CDR3 is TGTGCCAGCAGTTTACCAGGGGACGTGGGTGGAAACACCATATATTTT. This chain joins TRBV28 and TRBJ1-3; the D gene is possibly TRBD1 (6 bases). The CDR3 consists of 16 residues. V lost 2 bases to trimming and J lost 3 bases, with 14 bases between them. Germline lookup yields CDR1 MDHEN and CDR2 SYDVKM.

The rearrangement joins TRBV24-1 to TRBJ2-5; D ambiguous. In germline, CDR1 is KGHDR, CDR2 SFDVKD. The length of the CDR3 is 14 residues. The germline V and J ends were trimmed by 3 bases and 2 bases, with 9 bases remaining between them. CDR3 sequence reads: CATSDSTTQETQYF. Here the CDR3 DNA reads TGTGCCACCAGTGATAGCACCACTCAAGAGACCCAGTACTTC.

This chain joins TRBV6-6 and TRBJ1-1; 7 nucleotides agree with TRBD1. V gave up 6 bases and J gave up 5 bases; unmatched junction bases: 0. The CDR3 spans 11 residues. Germline CDR1 reads MNHNY; CDR2 reads SVGAGI (reference sequence). CDR3 in DNA: TGTGCCAGCAGACAGGGGACTGAAGCTTTCTTT. It specifies CASRQGTEAFF.

The chain recombines TRBV18 with TRBJ1-4; D gene unclear. V lost 1 base, J lost 8 bases, and 8 bases lay in between. Germline values: CDR1 KGHSH, CDR2 LQKENI. This CDR3 is built from 13 residues. CDR3 nucleotides: TGTGCCAGCTCACCACAGGGAGAGGAAAAACTGTTTTTT. Translating gives CASSPQGEEKLFF.

The V gene is TRBV14, the J gene TRBJ1-2, with D unclear. Trimming took off 4 bases at V and 1 base at J, with 13 bases between the two ends. The CDR3 loop spans 15 amino acids. Germline V gene sequence: CDR1 SGHDN, CDR2 FVKESK. The CDR3 loop reads CASSLRPGVNYGYTF. The CDR3 coding sequence is TGTGCCAGCAGCCTAAGGCCAGGAGTTAACTATGGCTACACCTTC. The entire variable domain, with the rest obtained from reference TRBV14 and TRBJ1-2, is as follows: EAGVTQFPSHSVIEKGQTVTLRCDPISGHDNLYWYRRVMGKEIKFLLHFVKESKQDESGMPNNRFLAERTGGTYSTLKVQPAELEDSGVYFCASSLRPGVNYGYTFGSGTRLTVV.

Only one count was recorded for this clone. CDR3: CASSLEWAGANEKLFF. CDR3 in DNA: TGCGCCAGCAGCTTGGAGTGGGCAGGGGCTAATGAAAAACTGTTTTTT. The rearrangement links TRBV5-1 to TRBJ1-4, with D possibly matching TRBD1 (6 bases). V lost 0 bases to trimming and J lost 3 bases, with 12 bases between them. This CDR3 region has 16 residues. The germline V gene has CDR1 SGHRS and CDR2 YFSETQ.

V usage is TRBV28 and J usage is TRBJ1-3; a possible D gene is TRBD1 (5 bases). Trimming left V 8 bases short and J 8 bases short, with 10 bases between. CDR1 and CDR2 from the germline V gene are MDHEN and SYDVKM. This CDR3 spans 11 amino acids. CDR3: CASGTGHTIYF. The CDR3 DNA sequence: TGTGCCAGCGGCACGGGACACACCATATATTTT.

The chain employs TRBV18 and TRBJ1-2, with TRBD1 matching 7 bases. This CDR3 is 14 amino acids long. Trimming took 2 bases from V and 6 from J; bases not matched to a gene: 6. Per the germline V gene, CDR1 is KGHSH and CDR2 is LQKENI. CDR3 nucleotides: TGTGCCAGCTCACCAAGCGGGACAGAGAATGGCTACACCTTC. It specifies CASSPSGTENGYTF.

The rearrangement links TRBV5-1 to TRBJ2-7; TRBD2 might be the D (7 bases). The V end was cut by 7 bases, the J end by 3 bases, with 17 bases between. The CDR3 length is 14 residues. CDR1 SGHRS and CDR2 YFSETQ come from the germline V gene. CDR3: CASYEGGGVYEQYF. CDR3 nucleotide sequence: TGCGCCAGCTACGAGGGAGGGGGAGTCTACGAGCAGTACTTC.

The V gene is TRBV15, the J gene TRBJ1-5; D might be TRBD1 (5 bases). Deletions cut 8 bases from V and 3 bases from J, with 8 bases between. CDR1 and CDR2 (germline): LNHNV, YYDKDF (reference sequence). The CDR3 sequence is 12 residues long. CDR3 in DNA: TGTGCCACCGGGGCAGCCAATCAGCCCCAGCATTTT. Amino acids: CATGAANQPQHF.

This chain links TRBV13 with TRBJ2-7; D not certain. The germline V and J ends were trimmed by 2 bases and 2 bases, with 10 bases remaining between them. Germline V CDR1 and CDR2: PRHDT, FYEKMQ (reference sequence). This CDR3 has 14 residues. CDR3 coding DNA: TGTGCCAGCAGCTTAAAGGTTTTCCCCTACGAGCAGTACGTC. Its protein product is CASSLKVFPYEQYV.

V and J are TRBV30 and TRBJ2-7, with TRBD1 matching 7 bases. The CDR3 runs 14 residues. Germline V CDR1 and CDR2: GTSNPN, SVGIG (reference sequence). Trimming took 4 bases from V and 1 from J; bases not matched to a gene: 7. CDR3 in amino acids: CAWTDRYRSYEQYF. CDR3 in DNA: TGTGCCTGGACGGACAGGTACAGGTCCTACGAGCAGTACTTC.

The chain has TRBV6-6 and TRBJ1-6; D perhaps matches TRBD1 (6 bases). This CDR3 has 15 amino acids. The V end was cut by 7 bases, the J end by 6 bases, with 16 bases between. Germline values: CDR1 MNHNY, CDR2 SVGAGI (reference sequence). For the CDR3, the DNA is TGTGCCAGCACCCAAGGGGGGGGCTCTAATTCACCCCTCCACTTT. It is translated as CASTQGGGSNSPLHF.

V gene TRBV5-5 combines with J gene TRBJ1-1, with D uncertain. This CDR3 region has 13 residues. CDR1 and CDR2 (germline): SGHKS, YYEKEE (reference sequence). Trimming shortened V by 2 bases and J by 4 bases, and 9 bases separated the two germline ends. The CDR3 reads CASSLGWSTEAFF. Here the CDR3 DNA reads TGTGCCAGCAGCTTAGGGTGGAGCACTGAAGCTTTCTTT.

The rearrangement links TRBV5-1 to TRBJ2-5; 13 nucleotides line up with TRBD2. The CDR3 has 14 residues. Germline values: CDR1 SGHRS, CDR2 YFSETQ. The V and J ends lost 6 bases and 5 bases, in that order; junction bases with no gene match: 4. The CDR3 region is CASNPLAGGETQYF. The CDR3 DNA reads as TGCGCCAGCAACCCACTAGCGGGAGGGGAGACCCAGTACTTC.

The V gene is TRBV7-2, the J gene TRBJ2-7; D is unclear. V was cut by 0 bases and J by 7 bases, with 10 bases left in between. The CDR3 contains 13 residues. Germline V gene sequence: CDR1 SGHTA, CDR2 FQGNSA. This CDR3 reads CASSLAGLGEQYF. CDR3 coding DNA: TGTGCCAGCAGCTTAGCGGGGTTGGGGGAGCAGTACTTC.

The genes are TRBV7-3 and TRBJ2-1; 10 bases match TRBD2. This CDR3 spans 15 amino acids. The germline gives CDR1 SGHTA, CDR2 FQGTGA. With V trimmed by 4 bases and J by 7 bases, 7 bases remained unmatched. The CDR3 nucleotides read TGTGCCAGCAGCTCTGGCAGCGGGAGGGGGAATGAGCAGTTCTTC. Translation: CASSSGSGRGNEQFF.

The rearrangement joins TRBV4-2 to TRBJ2-7, with D tentatively TRBD2 (5 bases). Looked up from germline, CDR1 is LGHNA and CDR2 is YNFKEQ. V was cut by 3 bases and J by 3 bases, with 15 bases left in between. This CDR3 has 15 residues. The CDR3 nucleotides are TGTGCCAGCAGCCAGCGGGCCGGGATTCACTACGAGCAGTACTTC. Amino acid sequence: CASSQRAGIHYEQYF.

The chain carries TRBV7-9 and TRBJ1-6; D gene unclear. This CDR3 is built from 14 residues. With 6 bases removed from V and 0 bases from J, the gap between germline ends came to 6 bases. In germline, CDR1 is SEHNR, CDR2 FQNEAQ (reference sequence). CDR3 in DNA: TGTGCCAGCAGAGCGAGCTCCTATAATTCACCCCTCCACTTT. It yields the protein CASRASSYNSPLHF. The whole variable domain, remainder taken from reference TRBV7-9 and TRBJ1-6, is DTGVSQNPRHKITKRGQNVTFRCDPISEHNRLYWYRQTLGQGPEFLTYFQNEAQLEKSRLLSDRFSAERPKGSFSTLEIQRTEQGDSAMYLCASRASSYNSPLHFGNGTRLTVT.

The V call is TRBV7-2, the J call TRBJ2-3; a possible D gene is TRBD2 (7 bases). The ends were cut back, 4 bases at V and 5 bases at J, with 16 bases in the middle. The CDR3 runs 15 residues. Germline V lookup: CDR1 SGHTA, CDR2 FQGNSA. This chain's CDR3 is CASSSWGGRLDTQYF. The DNA for the CDR3 is TGTGCCAGCAGCTCATGGGGGGGGCGCTTAGATACGCAGTATTTT. Full variable domain (rest looked up from reference TRBV7-2 and TRBJ2-3): GAGVSQSPSNKVTEKGKDVELRCDPISGHTALYWYRQSLGQGLEFLIYFQGNSAPDKSGLPSDRFSAERTGGSVSTLTIQRTQQEDSAVYLCASSSWGGRLDTQYFGPGTRLTVL.

This sequence joins TRBV12-3 or TRBV12-4 and TRBJ2-1, with D unresolved. Between the trimmed V and J ends, which lost 5 bases and 4 bases, there was a span of 6 bases. This CDR3 region has 12 residues. The CDR3 sequence: CASSPLYNEQFF. DNA for the CDR3: TGTGCCAGCAGTCCGCTATACAATGAGCAGTTCTTC.